The 13 T cell receptor beta chains below all came from one sample that was sequenced in a study of response to subunit inactivated influenza vaccine. TCRdb re-called the RT-PCR reads through MiXCR, storing one row per CDR3 protein. The sample has roughly 520,000 distinct CDR3 sequences, about 25% seen once. The material was CD4+ T cells sorted from PBMCs, obtained roughly 5 days after vaccination. The receptors here all came from a man aged 45 to 65 who received an inactivated influenza vaccine.

The chain combines TRBV20-1 with TRBJ1-1; 8 nucleotides align to TRBD1. The CDR3 is 15 amino acids. V was clipped by 5 bases and J by 0 bases; unmatched bases: 8. CDR1 is DFQATT, CDR2 SNEGSKA, per germline (reference sequence). This CDR3 reads CSAPRTGFMNTEAFF. The CDR3 DNA reads TGCAGTGCTCCTCGGACAGGGTTCATGAACACTGAAGCTTTCTTT.

This chain uses TRBV12-3 or TRBV12-4 with TRBJ2-7, with D uncertain. With 2 bases removed from V and 4 bases from J, the gap between germline ends came to 9 bases. The CDR3 is 13 amino acids. The CDR3 loop is CASSLRYGYEQYF. CDR3 DNA: TGTGCCAGCAGTTTAAGGTACGGGTACGAGCAGTACTTC.

The rearrangement uses TRBV28 and TRBJ2-1, with 7 bases lining up with TRBD1. The length of the CDR3 is 11 residues. Germline CDR1 is MDHEN and CDR2 is SYDVKM. The J segment lost 13 bases and the V segment lost 6 bases, leaving 6 bases of the junction unmatched. CDR3: CASRGTARQFF. The CDR3 DNA reads as TGTGCCAGCAGGGGGACAGCGAGACAGTTCTTC.

The rearrangement joins TRBV27 to TRBJ1-2; no clear D gene. Deletions cut 5 bases from V and 7 bases from J, with 14 bases between. Germline V gene data show CDR1 as MNHEY and CDR2 as SMNVEV (reference sequence). The CDR3 has 13 amino acids. The CDR3 loop reads CASSLRWRAGYTF. CDR3 DNA sequence: TGTGCCAGCAGTCTGCGTTGGAGGGCTGGCTACACCTTC.

The chain joins TRBV20-1 to TRBJ2-7; 8 bases agree with TRBD1. Germline CDR1 reads DFQATT; CDR2 reads SNEGSKA (reference sequence). V lost 2 bases and J lost 3; bases outside the gene matches: 15. The CDR3 runs 17 residues. The CDR3 nucleotides read TGCAGTGCTAGAAATCCCGGGACAGGCGGACCCTACTACGAGCAGTACTTC. Its translation is CSARNPGTGGPYYEQYF.

J is TRBJ2-5 and V is TRBV12-3 or TRBV12-4; 9 bases match TRBD1. There are 15 residues in the CDR3. Trimming at V came to 6 bases and at J to 5 bases, leaving 10 bases not matched to a gene. The CDR3 nucleotides read TGTGCCAGCAGCCCCCAGGACAGGGGATCTGAGACCCAGTACTTC. This codes for CASSPQDRGSETQYF.

The genes are TRBV7-3 and TRBJ2-1, with D unclear. V dropped 5 bases and J dropped 7 bases, with 18 bases sitting between them. CDR1 and CDR2 from the germline V gene are SGHTA and FQGTGA. The CDR3 spans 15 residues. CDR3 bases: TGTGCCAGCAGCCCAGGATCGGGCCGCTCGAATGAGCAGTTCTTC. Translating it yields CASSPGSGRSNEQFF.

The chain uses TRBV20-1 and TRBJ1-2, with 11 bases aligning to TRBD1. Trimming removed 0 bases from V and 4 bases from J; junction bases left unmatched: 4. Germline CDR1 reads DFQATT; CDR2 reads SNEGSKA (reference sequence). The CDR3 loop spans 15 amino acids. The CDR3 region is CSAREVGTGGYGYTF. The CDR3 DNA reads TGCAGTGCTAGAGAAGTCGGGACAGGGGGCTATGGCTACACCTTC.

This clonotype has a handful of counts. The chain employs TRBV2 and TRBJ2-5, with 11 bases aligning to TRBD1. The length of the CDR3 is 16 residues. Per the germline V gene, CDR1 is SNHLY and CDR2 is FYNNEI. The junction had 6 bases not matched to a gene; V was cut back by 1 base and J by 5 bases. CDR3 sequence reads: CASSEERTGGTETQYF. DNA of the CDR3: TGTGCCAGCAGTGAAGAGAGGACAGGGGGCACTGAGACCCAGTACTTC.

There are a few counts of this clonotype. This sequence joins TRBV29-1 and TRBJ1-1, with D unclear. The CDR3 sequence is 12 residues long. The germline V gene encodes CDR1 SQVTM and CDR2 ANQGSEA. V was trimmed by 4 bases and J by 0 bases, leaving 6 bases between them. The CDR3 DNA follows: TGCAGCGTTGGACTCTTGAACACTGAAGCTTTCTTT. Its translation: CSVGLLNTEAFF.

In this sample, this clonotype turned up a few times. The genes are TRBV5-1 and TRBJ1-2, with D possibly TRBD1 on 6 matching bases. V lost 5 bases to trimming and J lost 6 bases, with 11 bases between them. Germline V gene data show CDR1 as SGHRS and CDR2 as YFSETQ. CDR3 size: 12 residues. CDR3 DNA: TGCGCCAGCAGTTCAGGGGAAGATGGCTACACCTTC. Encoded protein: CASSSGEDGYTF. The full variable domain, in which reference TRBV5-1 and TRBJ1-2 provide the parts outside the CDR3, is KAGVTQTPRYLIKTRGQQVTLSCSPISGHRSVSWYQQTPGQGLQFLFEYFSETQRNKGNFPGRFSGRQFSNSRSEMNVSTLELGDSALYLCASSSGEDGYTFGSGTRLTVV.

This clonotype showed up just a few times. This sequence joins TRBV24-1 and TRBJ2-3, with unresolved D. V was shortened by 4 bases and J by 0 bases, with 10 bases between the two germline ends. Germline V CDR1 and CDR2: KGHDR, SFDVKD. The CDR3 length is 15 residues. The CDR3 sequence is CATSDPSRSTDTQYF. The CDR3 DNA is TGTGCCACCAGTGACCCTTCGAGAAGCACAGATACGCAGTATTTT.

V gene TRBV6-2 or TRBV6-3 combines with J gene TRBJ1-1, with no clear D. Trimming left V 5 bases short and J 6 bases short, with 13 bases between. Germline V CDR1 and CDR2: MNHEY, SVGEGT. The CDR3 length is 13 residues. The CDR3 sequence: CASSTLGPAEAFF. In DNA form, the CDR3 reads TGTGCCAGCAGTACCCTCGGTCCTGCTGAAGCTTTCTTT.